The clone carrying this T cell receptor (beta chain) was detected a few times. The CDR3 runs to 15 residues. J gave up 1 base and V 1 base, and 1 base lay outside the gene matches. The sample belongs to a study of tumor-infiltrating lymphocytes in primary liver carcinoma. Across the study: The five patients, who were men and women, ranged in age from 30 to 69 years.

Starting from around 0.45 ug of total RNA, TCR beta cDNA was produced with a primer in the constant region. Three nested multiplex PCR rounds, a slightly modified ARM-PCR, produced the libraries for TCR beta. It was with TRBV1-TRBV30 forward primers and a C-beta reverse primer that the first two PCR rounds were run, at approximately 9 cycles each. A single record per CDR3 protein comes from TCRdb applying MiXCR to the multiplex PCR reads. The data show approximately 330,000 distinct CDR3 sequences, with 65% seen just once and 5.5% to 7% held by the top ten. The blood RNA (from unsorted whole blood) was obtained, and germline DNA was also extracted. Presurgery, approximately 4.4 milliliters of peripheral blood were collected.

This TCR was recovered from a man aged 40-49 years with primary liver carcinoma and hepatitis B virus infection. The gene calls are TRBV12-3 or TRBV12-4 and TRBJ2-3; 8 positions match TRBD1. Sequencing was carried out using peripheral blood. The CDR3 spells CASSLETGGTDTQYF. CDR3 nucleotides: TGTGCCAGCAGTTTAGAGACAGGGGGCACAGATACGCAGTATTTT.